The rows below give T cell receptor beta chains drawn from one sample of a study of blood T cell repertoires in COVID-19. Some clones are missing from TCRdb's copy, which holds only in-frame ones; the method was immunoSEQ multiplex PCR. The repertoire holds about 200,000 clones, with more than 80% as singletons. Sample: PBMCs or T cells enriched from blood (not recorded which). Receptor source: a man between 25 and 39 years old who had recovered from COVID-19. Both conserved end residues are part of each CDR3. Fields, in order: V gene, clone size, J gene, D gene, CDR3 length, CDR3 DNA, CDR3 protein. The D gene is left open where the match is weak. Not every row has a clone size; where given, it reads once, few, many or a size class.

V gene: TRBV7-2
clone size: NA
J gene: TRBJ1-5
D gene: TRBD1
CDR3 length: 14
CDR3 DNA: TGTGCCAGCAGCAGACAGGGCGGCAATCAGCCCCAGCATTTT
CDR3 protein: CASSRQGGNQPQHF

V gene: TRBV30
clone size: NA
J gene: TRBJ1-5
D gene: NA
CDR3 length: 15
CDR3 DNA: TGTGCCTGGAGCCTGTTCGGGACAAAAAATCAGCCCCAGCATTTT
CDR3 protein: CAWSLFGTKNQPQHF

V gene: TRBV21-1
clone size: NA
J gene: TRBJ1-5
D gene: NA
CDR3 length: 15
CDR3 DNA: TGTGCCAGCAGCAAAGTTGGGACAGTAAATCAGCCCCAGCATTTT
CDR3 protein: CASSKVGTVNQPQHF

V gene: TRBV13
clone size: NA
J gene: TRBJ1-1
D gene: NA
CDR3 length: 15
CDR3 DNA: TGTGCCAGCAGAATAAGGGGGGGGACGAACACTGAAGCTTTCTTT
CDR3 protein: CASRIRGGTNTEAFF

V gene: TRBV3-1/TRBV3-2
clone size: few
J gene: TRBJ2-6
D gene: NA
CDR3 length: 16
CDR3 DNA: TGTGCCAGCAGCGCTGTCGAGGTGGGTGGGGCCAACGTCCTGACTTTC
CDR3 protein: CASSAVEVGGANVLTF

V gene: TRBV29-1
clone size: NA
J gene: TRBJ2-7
D gene: NA
CDR3 length: 13
CDR3 DNA: TGCAGCGTTGCCGCGGGGGCATACTACGAGCAGTACTTC
CDR3 protein: CSVAAGAYYEQYF

V gene: TRBV5-1
clone size: NA
J gene: TRBJ2-1
D gene: TRBD2
CDR3 length: 14
CDR3 DNA: TGCGCCAGCAGCTTGTCTAGCGGGAGCTATGAGCAGTTCTTC
CDR3 protein: CASSLSSGSYEQFF

V gene: TRBV7-6
clone size: NA
J gene: TRBJ2-3
D gene: NA
CDR3 length: 16
CDR3 DNA: TGTGCCAGCAGCTTGCAGGGTAGCTCCTCGGCAGATACGCAGTATTTT
CDR3 protein: CASSLQGSSSADTQYF

V gene: TRBV7-9
clone size: NA
J gene: TRBJ1-3
D gene: TRBD1
CDR3 length: 17
CDR3 DNA: TGTGCCAGCAGCCAAGAATTACAGGGGTTTGGTGGAAACACCATATATTTT
CDR3 protein: CASSQELQGFGGNTIYF

V gene: TRBV10-1
clone size: once
J gene: TRBJ2-3
D gene: TRBD2
CDR3 length: 16
CDR3 DNA: TGCGCCAGCAGTGAAGGACTAGCGGAAGTCACAGATACGCAGTATTTT
CDR3 protein: CASSEGLAEVTDTQYF

V gene: TRBV7-2
clone size: NA
J gene: TRBJ2-2
D gene: TRBD2
CDR3 length: 16
CDR3 DNA: TGTGCCAGCAGCTCCCCCTCCGGGGGGGACACCGGGGAGCTGTTTTTT
CDR3 protein: CASSSPSGGDTGELFF

V gene: TRBV7-9
clone size: NA
J gene: TRBJ1-2
D gene: TRBD1
CDR3 length: 13
CDR3 DNA: TGTGCCAGCAGCGACAGGGTCGGGAATGGCTACACCTTC
CDR3 protein: CASSDRVGNGYTF